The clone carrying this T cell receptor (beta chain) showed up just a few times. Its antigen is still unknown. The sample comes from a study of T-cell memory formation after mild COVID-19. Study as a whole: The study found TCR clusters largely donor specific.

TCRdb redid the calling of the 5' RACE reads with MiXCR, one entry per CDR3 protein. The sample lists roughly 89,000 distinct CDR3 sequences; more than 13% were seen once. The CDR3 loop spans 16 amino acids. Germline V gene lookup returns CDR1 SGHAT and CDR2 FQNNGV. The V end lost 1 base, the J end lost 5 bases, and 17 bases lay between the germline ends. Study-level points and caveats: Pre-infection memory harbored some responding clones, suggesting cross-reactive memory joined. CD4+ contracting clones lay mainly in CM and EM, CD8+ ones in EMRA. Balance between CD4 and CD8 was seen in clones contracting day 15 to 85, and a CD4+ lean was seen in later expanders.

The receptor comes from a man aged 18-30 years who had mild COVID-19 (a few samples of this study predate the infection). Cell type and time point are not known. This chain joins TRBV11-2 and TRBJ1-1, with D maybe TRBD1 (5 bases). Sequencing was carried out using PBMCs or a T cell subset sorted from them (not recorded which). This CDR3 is CASSLARGSMGTEAFF. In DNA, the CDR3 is TGTGCCAGCAGCTTAGCAAGGGGCTCCATGGGGACTGAAGCTTTCTTT.